The 5 T cell receptor beta chains in this list originate from one sample, sequenced in a study of response to subunit inactivated influenza vaccine. A single record per CDR3 protein comes from TCRdb applying MiXCR to the RT-PCR reads. The table lists around 200,000 distinct CDR3 sequences, 14% of them singletons. Sequences were derived from CD8+ T cells sorted from PBMCs, sampled roughly 5 days after vaccination. All receptors come from a man aged 50 to 59 who received an inactivated influenza vaccine.

In its sample, this clonotype was seen a few times. The chain combines TRBV7-6 with TRBJ2-3; D unresolved. The CDR3 spans 16 residues. V gave up 5 bases and J gave up 1 base, with 16 bases separating them. Germline CDR1 is SGHVS and CDR2 is FNYEAQ. CDR3 DNA sequence: TGTGCCAGCAGCCCAGGTCCCGGACCACGCACAGATACGCAGTATTTT. This translates into CASSPGPGPRTDTQYF.

This clonotype was found a few times. CDR3 sequence (DNA): TGTGCCAGCACGGTAGACGGGGGGAGCTCCTACAATGAGCAGTTCTTC. The encoded protein is CASTVDGGSSYNEQFF. The chain carries TRBV9 and TRBJ2-1, with 7 bases matching TRBD2. Per germline, CDR1 SGDLS and CDR2 YYNGEE. The ends lost 6 bases at V and 0 bases at J; junction bases unmatched: 9. The CDR3 consists of 16 residues.

The chain recombines TRBV4-1 with TRBJ2-5, with D tentatively TRBD1 (6 bases). The CDR3 extends over 14 amino acids. Germline assignment: CDR1 MGHRA and CDR2 YSYEKL. V lost 4 bases and J lost 5, with 14 bases in between. CDR3 amino acids: CASSPREGHETQYF. The CDR3 bases are TGCGCCAGCAGCCCCCGCGAGGGACACGAGACCCAGTACTTC.

This clonotype showed up just a few times. The rearrangement links TRBV24-1 to TRBJ2-2, with D perhaps assigned TRBD1 or TRBD2 (5 bases each). This CDR3 comprises 16 residues. Germline V gene sequence: CDR1 KGHDR, CDR2 SFDVKD. The V and J ends lost 4 bases and 0 bases respectively, with 11 bases between them. The CDR3 loop reads CATSDPGGSNTGELFF. The CDR3 nucleotides read TGTGCCACCAGTGACCCTGGGGGATCGAACACCGGGGAGCTGTTTTTT.

The rearrangement joins TRBV9 to TRBJ2-1; 12 bases line up with TRBD2. Looked up from germline, CDR1 is SGDLS and CDR2 is YYNGEE. This CDR3 is built from 15 residues. The V segment lost 4 bases and the J segment 9 bases; nucleotides outside the gene matches: 8. The DNA for the CDR3 is TGTGCCAGCAGCCAGACTAGCGGGAGCATGTTTGAGCAGTTCTTC. Translating it yields CASSQTSGSMFEQFF.